Detailed here is one TCR beta chain. Its antigen is still unknown. Reverse transcription of about 0.5 to 1 ug RNA was carried out with random hexamers. Each CDR3 protein gets one entry after TCRdb re-called the immunoSEQ multiplex PCR reads with MiXCR. Among around 300,000 distinct CDR3 sequences listed, roughly 94% were seen once. This entry comes from a study of CD8 T cells in Susac syndrome. Whole-study findings and limits: An acknowledgment was made by the study that its TCR sequencing and HLA analysis involved relatively few individuals.

This sequence originates from a human donor with multiple sclerosis. The sequenced sample was CD4+ T cells from PBMCs.

The CDR3 sequence: CASRRDRVSGANVLTF. The CDR3 DNA reads as TGCGCCAGCCGACGGGACAGGGTCTCTGGGGCCAACGTCCTGACTTTC. J is TRBJ2-6 and V is TRBV5-1; TRBD1 matches 9 bases. Trimming cost V 7 bases and J 0 bases; bases outside gene matches: 5. This CDR3 is built from 16 residues. Germline CDR1 and CDR2: SGHRS and YFSETQ.